This T cell receptor (beta chain) was sequenced during a study of CD8 T cells in Susac syndrome (dated by TCRdb to the late 2010s). A note on the overall study: The study used repertoire sequencing to test whether antigen drove CD8+ T cell activation and differentiation in Susac syndrome.

High-throughput TCR beta sequencing profiled peripheral blood CD8+ and CD4+ T cells from healthy donors, Susac syndrome patients and multiple sclerosis patients. Multiple sclerosis controls were treatment-naive patients with stable or active relapsing-remitting disease fulfilling revised McDonald criteria. Bulk CD8+ and CD4+ T cells were purified by magnetic negative isolation, while CD8+ TEMRA cells were enriched using FACS. Blood was drawn into EDTA tubes, processed within 24 hours, and PBMCs were isolated by density gradient centrifugation. PBMCs intended for TCR sequencing were cryopreserved in liquid nitrogen and were subsequently thawed in a 37 degrees C water bath. Purity of sorted or isolated CD4+, CD8+ and CD8+ TEMRA cells was at least 90%. V gives up 5 bases and J gives up 0 bases, and the segment between their germline ends measures 17 bases. CDR1 and CDR2, looked up from the germline V gene, are SGHTA and FQGNSA. The CDR3 spans 16 residues, from the cysteine through the phenylalanine. The DNA shown is the 48-base CDR3, in frame from base 1.

The full study reports these points: The study acknowledged that relatively few individuals were included in the TCR sequencing and HLA analysis.

RNA was extracted using the RNeasy kit, and roughly 0.5 to 1 ug of the RNA was reverse transcribed with random hexamers. The immunoSEQ multiplex PCR assay, which covers 54 Vbeta and 13 Jbeta segments, was used to amplify TCR beta CDR3 regions. To correct PCR amplification bias, a synthetic template baseline was used for both primer optimization and computational correction. In the original analysis: Only productive sequences were kept, with reads annotated to V, D and J genes according to IMGT and analyzed in immunoSEQ Analyzer. To calculate clonality, Shannon entropy was normalized by log2 of the number of productive unique sequences and then subtracted from one. For each patient and control, public and private clones were evaluated among the 100 most prevalent clones. Clones were defined as Susac-specific if absent from the healthy and MS cohorts, from approximately 1,100 published viral clones and from other ImmuneACCESS disease sequences. TCRdb applied fastp at Q25 and MiXCR to the public reads, then kept only in-frame beta chains. When rows share a CDR3 protein, they turn into one entry using the most common DNA and genes. The V and J calls and clone size are TCRdb's, not the authors'. The sample table records 150,000 to 200,000 distinct CDR3 sequences; approximately 93% of these occur just once. The ten biggest clones cover 0.09% to 0.1% of the sample.

Concerning this clonotype: Its recognized antigen is unknown. Per-base qualities were not stored, and no clone one base away is much larger.

The sequence is built from TRBV7-2 and TRBJ2-7; the D call is tentative, TRBD1 or TRBD2, as each matches 5 bases. This receptor was taken from a human donor with multiple sclerosis. Sequencing was performed on CD4+ T cells from PBMCs. The CDR3 reads as follows: CASSPRSGRSSYEQYF. The bases are TGTGCCAGCAGCCCGAGGTCGGGACGAAGCTCCTACGAGCAGTACTTC.